Following are 28 T cell receptor beta chains from one sample sequenced in a study of cytomegalovirus exposure and HLA in healthy donors (TCRdb year 2017). Library preparation was by the immunoSEQ multiplex PCR assay. For the multiplex PCR, a mixture combining 60 forward primers for TCR Vbeta segments and 13 reverse primers for TCR Jbeta segments was used. Sourced from immuneACCESS, this table was stored by TCRdb with only in-frame sequences that have V and J called. A share of the clones is absent; for the studies checked, an unresolved V gene accounts for under half, and the remainder has no known explanation. The sample table shows under 200,000 clones, and roughly 80% are seen once. Over 3% of the sample rests with the top ten. Sequenced sample: PBMCs. These TCRs come from a female donor in good health and CMV-seronegative.

The V and J genes are TRBV27 and TRBJ1-1; 8 bases line up with TRBD1. The length of the CDR3 is 14 residues. CDR1 is MNHEY and CDR2 is SMNVEV in the germline V gene (reference sequence). The V segment lost 7 bases and the J segment 2 bases; nucleotides outside the gene matches: 6. CDR3 residues: CASNPGGANTEAFF. Here the CDR3 DNA reads TGTGCCAGCAATCCAGGGGGCGCAAACACTGAAGCTTTCTTT.

The table lists this clone with a count of one. J is TRBJ2-3 and V is TRBV18, with 11 bases matching TRBD2. This CDR3 region has 17 residues. V gave up 4 bases and J gave up 0 bases; unmatched junction bases: 6. Germline V lookup: CDR1 KGHSH, CDR2 LQKENI. Written as DNA, the CDR3 is TGTGCCAGCTCACGGTCTAGCGGGGGGACCAGCACAGATACGCAGTATTTT. This encodes CASSRSSGGTSTDTQYF.

This clone was observed once. V usage is TRBV11-2 and J usage is TRBJ2-2, with D maybe TRBD1 (5 bases). There are 15 residues in the CDR3. From germline, CDR1 is SGHAT and CDR2 FQNNGV. Trimming took off 5 bases at V and 2 bases at J, with 12 bases between the two ends. The DNA of the CDR3 is TGTGCCAGCAGCCCCCAGGGATCCAACACCGGGGAGCTGTTTTTT. Encoded protein: CASSPQGSNTGELFF.

V is TRBV5-1 and J is TRBJ2-6, with a weak D call TRBD1 (5 bases). Trimming removed 0 bases at V and 1 base at J, with 17 bases between. The CDR3 is 19 residues long. From germline, CDR1 is SGHRS and CDR2 YFSETQ. CDR3 nucleotides: TGCGCCAGCAGCTTGGAGGTGTCAGGGTTTCAGTCTGGGGCCAACGTCCTGACTTTC. Its protein is CASSLEVSGFQSGANVLTF.

The V gene is TRBV9, the J gene TRBJ1-2; D ambiguous. This CDR3 region has 15 residues. Trimming removed 5 bases from V and 0 bases from J, with 14 bases in between. The germline V gene has CDR1 SGDLS and CDR2 YYNGEE. The CDR3 DNA is TGTGCCAGCAGGGGAAAGGTGGGAGCTAACTATGGCTACACCTTC. Protein: CASRGKVGANYGYTF.

The gene calls are TRBV27 and TRBJ1-3; 7 bases match TRBD1. The CDR3 extends over 14 amino acids. The V segment lost 6 bases and the J segment 3 bases; nucleotides outside the gene matches: 5. CDR1 and CDR2 (germline): MNHEY, SMNVEV (reference sequence). The CDR3: CASSLRQGGNTIYF. CDR3 DNA sequence: TGTGCCAGCAGCTTAAGACAGGGTGGAAACACCATATATTTT.

This chain joins TRBV7-9 and TRBJ2-7; D possibly corresponds to TRBD2 (5 bases). Germline V gene sequence: CDR1 SEHNR, CDR2 FQNEAQ (reference sequence). V shed 5 bases and J shed 3 bases, with 14 bases lying between them. There are 14 residues in the CDR3. CDR3 sequence: CASSPEGGLYEQYF. CDR3 nucleotides: TGTGCCAGCAGCCCGGAAGGCGGGCTCTACGAGCAGTACTTC.

This clone has only a few counts. This chain joins TRBV5-1 and TRBJ1-5; D is uncertain. The CDR3 is 13 amino acids. From germline, CDR1 is SGHRS and CDR2 YFSETQ. With 0 bases removed from V and 2 bases from J, the gap between germline ends came to 3 bases. The CDR3 region has the DNA TGCGCCAGCAGCTTGGCGGGCAATCAGCCCCAGCATTTT. It is translated as CASSLAGNQPQHF.

This clone has just one count. J is TRBJ2-7 and V is TRBV5-8; 7 bases align to TRBD2. Germline V lookup: CDR1 SGHTS, CDR2 YDEGEE. J gave up 2 bases and V 4 bases, and 12 bases lay outside the gene matches. The CDR3 is 16 residues long. The CDR3 nucleotides read TGTGCCAGCAGCCGAGGACCTGGACTAGTGGCCTACGAGCAGTACTTC. Its translation is CASSRGPGLVAYEQYF. Complete variable domain (other parts from reference TRBV5-8 and TRBJ2-7): EAGVTQSPTHLIKTRGQQATLRCSPISGHTSVYWYQQALGLGLQFLLWYDEGEERNRGNFPPRFSGRQFPNYSSELNVNALELEDSALYLCASSRGPGLVAYEQYFGPGTRLTVT.

The chain carries TRBV7-8 and TRBJ1-2; 7 bases line up with TRBD1. This CDR3 is 13 amino acids long. V lost 3 bases and J lost 7; bases outside the gene matches: 5. Germline V gives CDR1 SGHVS, CDR2 FQNEAQ. The CDR3 nucleotides read TGTGCCAGCAGCTTGGAGAGGGGGCTTGGCTACACCTTC. Translating gives CASSLERGLGYTF.

The chain employs TRBV18 and TRBJ1-5; D is undetermined. CDR1 is KGHSH, CDR2 LQKENI, per germline. V was pared by 3 bases and J by 0 bases, with 6 bases between. CDR3 length: 14 amino acids. CDR3 in DNA: TGTGCCAGCTCACCGGAGAATAGCAATCAGCCCCAGCATTTT. It translates to CASSPENSNQPQHF.

This chain links TRBV2 with TRBJ1-3; 8 positions agree with TRBD1. Germline-derived CDR1 and CDR2 are SNHLY and FYNNEI. This CDR3 is built from 17 residues. V shed 6 bases and J 3 bases; nucleotides not matched to a gene: 13. The CDR3 bases are TGTGCCAGCAGCAAAAGTCAGACAGGGGCTTTTGGAAACACCATATATTTT. Translation: CASSKSQTGAFGNTIYF.

This chain's CDR3 is CASSITSSGGGTDTQYF. The CDR3, as DNA: TGTGCCAGCAGCATCACTTCTAGCGGAGGAGGGACAGATACGCAGTATTTT. V and J are TRBV7-3 and TRBJ2-3, with 7 bases fitting TRBD2. Germline CDR1 SGHTA, CDR2 FQGTGA. The V and J ends lost 5 bases and 3 bases, in that order; junction bases with no gene match: 14. The CDR3 spans 17 residues.

The rearrangement links TRBV30 to TRBJ1-1, with D hard to call. The ends were cut back, 0 bases at V and 0 bases at J, with 5 bases in the middle. The CDR3 contains 13 residues. Germline CDR1 GTSNPN, CDR2 SVGIG (reference sequence). CDR3 amino acids: CAWSVPMNTEAFF. The CDR3, as DNA: TGTGCCTGGAGTGTACCTATGAACACTGAAGCTTTCTTT.

Concerning this clone itself: At one of its ends the junction is not consistent with the germline gene, which may arise from a read error. This chain links TRBV7-2 with TRBJ1-5; 9 bases agree with TRBD1. The V gene's germline CDR1 is SGHTA and CDR2 FQGNSA. The CDR3 is 15 residues long. The CDR3 reads CAGSLGQGISQPQHF. For the CDR3, the DNA is TGTGCCGGCAGCTTAGGACAGGGGATTAGTCAGCCCCAGCATTTT.

This clone has a handful of counts. This rearrangement joins TRBV28 to TRBJ1-5; D might be TRBD1 (5 bases). Germline V CDR1 and CDR2: MDHEN, SYDVKM. Trimming shortened V by 6 bases and J by 6 bases, and 24 bases separated the two germline ends. The CDR3 has 17 residues. The CDR3 loop is CASSTKGAPKASQPQHF. CDR3 coding DNA: TGTGCCAGCAGCACTAAAGGGGCCCCCAAAGCCAGTCAGCCCCAGCATTTT.

The chain joins TRBV5-1 to TRBJ1-4, with 7 bases lining up with TRBD1. V shed 4 bases, J shed 3 bases, and the junction held 6 bases outside the gene matches. The V gene's germline CDR1 is SGHRS and CDR2 YFSETQ. CDR3 length: 15 amino acids. In nucleotides, the CDR3 is TGCGCCAGCAGCAACGGACAGGTGGCTAATGAAAAACTGTTTTTT. Translation: CASSNGQVANEKLFF.

The chain joins TRBV6-6 to TRBJ2-7, with 8 bases identical to TRBD1. V lost 5 bases and J lost 1; bases outside the gene matches: 4. Germline lookup yields CDR1 MNHNY and CDR2 SVGAGI (reference sequence). The CDR3 consists of 14 residues. The CDR3 protein is CASSQGQGSYEQYF. The CDR3 region has the DNA TGTGCCAGCAGTCAAGGACAGGGATCCTACGAGCAGTACTTC.

The CDR3 DNA sequence: TGCGCCAGCAGCCCCCGATCAGGGTGGCCGGCTGAAGCTTTCTTT. Translated, it gives CASSPRSGWPAEAFF. The V gene is TRBV5-1, the J gene TRBJ1-1; a weak D match, TRBD1 (5 bases). CDR1 and CDR2 from the germline V gene are SGHRS and YFSETQ. The CDR3 is 15 amino acids. Between the trimmed V and J ends, which lost 4 bases and 6 bases, there was a span of 19 bases.

This clone was recorded a few times. The rearrangement joins TRBV28 to TRBJ1-3; D ambiguous. Trimming left V 5 bases short and J 0 bases short, with 11 bases between. The CDR3 sequence is 15 residues long. Germline values: CDR1 MDHEN, CDR2 SYDVKM. The CDR3 DNA reads as TGTGCCAGCAGTGTGACTCCGAGCTCTGGAAACACCATATATTTT. Encoded protein: CASSVTPSSGNTIYF.

The sample holds one count of this clone. The chain combines TRBV30 with TRBJ2-1; TRBD2 agrees at 11 bases. The CDR3 extends over 14 amino acids. V gave up 5 bases and J gave up 8 bases; unmatched junction bases: 8. CDR1 and CDR2 (germline): GTSNPN, SVGIG (reference sequence). As DNA, the CDR3 is TGTGCCTGGGTAACTAGCGGGAGTTTGGATGAGCAGTTCTTC. Translation gives CAWVTSGSLDEQFF.

The chain links TRBV7-3 to TRBJ2-1; 8 bases are shared with TRBD2. Unmatched junction bases numbered 10, after V lost 2 bases and J lost 10 bases. This CDR3 spans 15 amino acids. From germline, CDR1 is SGHTA and CDR2 FQGTGA. CDR3 nucleotide sequence: TGTGCCAGCAGCTTATCGGGGGGGGCTCAGGGGGAGCAGTTCTTC. Encoded protein: CASSLSGGAQGEQFF.

In its sample, this clone was seen once. The chain recombines TRBV7-9 with TRBJ2-7; 9 bases fit TRBD1. The CDR3 runs 14 residues. Germline CDR1 is SEHNR and CDR2 is FQNEAQ (reference sequence). The V segment lost 5 bases and the J segment 6 bases; nucleotides outside the gene matches: 8. The CDR3 DNA sequence: TGTGCCAGCAGCCCCGGGACAGGGTCGTCCGAGCAGTACTTC. This sequence encodes CASSPGTGSSEQYF.

The chain is built from TRBV7-2 and TRBJ1-2, with 8 bases lining up with TRBD1. The CDR3 contains 16 residues. V trimming: 5 bases; J trimming: 4 bases; junction bases outside the gene matches: 12. From germline, CDR1 is SGHTA and CDR2 FQGNSA. As DNA, the CDR3 is TGTGCCAGCAGCACTAGAGTCAGGGGGCTTGTCTATGGCTACACCTTC. Its translation: CASSTRVRGLVYGYTF.

The rearrangement uses TRBV7-9 and TRBJ2-7; 7 bases align to TRBD2. The CDR3 has 14 residues. The germline gives CDR1 SEHNR, CDR2 FQNEAQ (reference sequence). V dropped 1 base and J dropped 5; count of bases not matched to a gene: 5. The DNA for the CDR3 is TGTGCCAGCAGCTTAGTTGCGGGAGAAAACGAGCAGTACTTC. Encoded protein: CASSLVAGENEQYF.

J is TRBJ1-1 and V is TRBV7-9; weak D call: TRBD1 (5 bases). CDR3 size: 15 residues. Trimming removed 2 bases at V and 0 bases at J, with 10 bases between. Germline CDR1 and CDR2: SEHNR and FQNEAQ (reference sequence). CDR3 in DNA: TGTGCCAGCAGCTTAAGGGGAGGTCTGAACACTGAAGCTTTCTTT. Residues: CASSLRGGLNTEAFF.

This chain uses TRBV19 with TRBJ2-3; TRBD2 matches 11 bases. V was pared by 3 bases and J by 2 bases, with 1 base of the junction left unmatched. This CDR3 has 15 amino acids. The germline CDR1 and CDR2 sequences are LNHDA and SQIVND (reference sequence). This CDR3 is CASSMTSGDTDTQYF. The CDR3 DNA reads TGTGCCAGTAGTATGACTAGCGGGGACACAGATACGCAGTATTTT.

In nucleotides, the CDR3 is TGTGCCAGCAGCTTAGCCCCGAGCCCCCCGAATGAGCAGTTCTTC. Residues: CASSLAPSPPNEQFF. V is TRBV7-9 and J is TRBJ2-1, with D unresolved. There are 15 residues in the CDR3. V shed 0 bases and J shed 7 bases, with 13 bases lying between them. Germline assignment: CDR1 SEHNR and CDR2 FQNEAQ (reference sequence).